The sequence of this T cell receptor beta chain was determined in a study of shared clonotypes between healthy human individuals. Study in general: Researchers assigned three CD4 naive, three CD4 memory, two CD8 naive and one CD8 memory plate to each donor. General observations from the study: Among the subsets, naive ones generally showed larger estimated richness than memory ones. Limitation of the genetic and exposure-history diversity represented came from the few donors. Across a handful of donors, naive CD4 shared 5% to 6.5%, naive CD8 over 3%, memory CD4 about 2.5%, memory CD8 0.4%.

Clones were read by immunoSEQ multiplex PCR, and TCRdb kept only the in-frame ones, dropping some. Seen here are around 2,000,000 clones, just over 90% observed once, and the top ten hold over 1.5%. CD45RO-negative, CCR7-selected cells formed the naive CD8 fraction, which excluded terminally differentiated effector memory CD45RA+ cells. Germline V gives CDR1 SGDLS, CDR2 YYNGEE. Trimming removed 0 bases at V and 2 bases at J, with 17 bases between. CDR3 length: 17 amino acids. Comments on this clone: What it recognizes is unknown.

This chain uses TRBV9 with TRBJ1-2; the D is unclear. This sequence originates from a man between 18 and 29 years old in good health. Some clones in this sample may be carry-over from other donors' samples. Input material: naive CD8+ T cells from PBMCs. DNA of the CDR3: TGTGCCAGCAGCGTAGGCGTTATGGAGACAATAAACTATGGCTACACCTTC. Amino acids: CASSVGVMETINYGYTF.